Each of the 7 T cell receptor beta chains below was sequenced from the same sample in a study of blood T cell repertoires in COVID-19. Method: immunoSEQ multiplex PCR; TCRdb's copy keeps in-frame clones and lacks some. Here the sample spans around 400,000 clones, 80% to 90% being singletons. The sequencing sample was made of peripheral blood. Receptors originate from a man aged 40-49 years with acute or convalescent COVID-19.

This clone was observed a few times. This chain connects TRBV20-1 to TRBJ1-2; perhaps TRBD1 as D (5 bases). The CDR3 is 12 amino acids. Trimming took 3 bases from V and 8 from J, leaving 13 bases between them. Germline loops: CDR1 DFQATT, CDR2 SNEGSKA (reference sequence). The CDR3 bases are TGCAGTGCTAGTAGTGGGGCAGCGGGCTACACCTTC. Protein: CSASSGAAGYTF.

DNA for the CDR3: TGTGCCAGCAGCCCGACAGGGCCCATTAATGAAAAACTGTTTTTT. It is translated as CASSPTGPINEKLFF. The rearrangement uses TRBV7-2 and TRBJ1-4; the match to TRBD1 covers 7 bases. This CDR3 is 15 amino acids long. Trimming at V came to 5 bases and at J to 4 bases, leaving 7 bases not matched to a gene. Germline V gene sequence: CDR1 SGHTA, CDR2 FQGNSA.

This sequence joins TRBV27 and TRBJ1-6; D gene ambiguous. Germline CDR1 reads MNHEY; CDR2 reads SMNVEV (reference sequence). Trimming pared 2 bases from V and 0 bases from J, leaving 5 bases between. The CDR3 totals 15 residues. The CDR3 DNA reads as TGTGCCAGCAGTTTAGGGAGCTCCTATAATTCACCCCTCCACTTT. It specifies CASSLGSSYNSPLHF.

The gene calls are TRBV7-8 and TRBJ2-7; TRBD2 matches 8 bases. J gave up 7 bases and V 5 bases, and 10 bases lay outside the gene matches. CDR3 length: 14 residues. Germline V gives CDR1 SGHVS, CDR2 FQNEAQ. The CDR3 DNA sequence: TGTGCCAGCAGCCGAGAAATCATAGCGGGGGAGCAGTACTTC. It specifies CASSREIIAGEQYF.

The gene calls are TRBV28 and TRBJ1-5; TRBD1 matches 7 bases. The CDR3 sequence is 15 residues long. The germline V gene has CDR1 MDHEN and CDR2 SYDVKM. V dropped 6 bases and J dropped 0; count of bases not matched to a gene: 5. In DNA form, the CDR3 reads TGTGCCAGCAGCGGGACAGTTAATAGCAATCAGCCCCAGCATTTT. Its protein is CASSGTVNSNQPQHF.

In its sample, this clone was seen once. The chain carries TRBV28 and TRBJ1-1; 10 bases align to TRBD1. The CDR3 has 15 amino acids. The ends lost 4 bases at V and 7 bases at J; junction bases unmatched: 9. Germline V gene sequence: CDR1 MDHEN, CDR2 SYDVKM. The CDR3 loop reads CASSSPGQGRYEAFF. The DNA for the CDR3 is TGTGCCAGCAGTTCGCCGGGACAGGGGAGATATGAAGCTTTCTTT.

This clone was recorded a few times. The CDR3 DNA reads as TGTGCCAGCAGTTACAAGACATACCGCTCCTACGAGCAGTACTTC. Translation: CASSYKTYRSYEQYF. V is TRBV6-5 and J is TRBJ2-7; D uncertain. Trimming shortened V by 2 bases and J by 0 bases, and 11 bases separated the two germline ends. Germline V gives CDR1 MNHEY, CDR2 SVGAGI. The CDR3 loop spans 15 amino acids.